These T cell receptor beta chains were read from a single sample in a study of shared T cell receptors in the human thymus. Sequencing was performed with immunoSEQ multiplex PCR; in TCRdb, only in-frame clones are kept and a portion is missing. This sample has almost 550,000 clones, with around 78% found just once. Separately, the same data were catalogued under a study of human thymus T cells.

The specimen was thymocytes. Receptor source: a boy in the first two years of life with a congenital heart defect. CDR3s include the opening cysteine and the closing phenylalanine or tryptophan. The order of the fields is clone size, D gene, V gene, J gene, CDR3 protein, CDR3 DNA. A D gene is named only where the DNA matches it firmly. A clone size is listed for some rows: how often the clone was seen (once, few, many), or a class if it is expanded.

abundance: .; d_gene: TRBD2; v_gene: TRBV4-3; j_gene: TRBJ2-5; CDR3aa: CASSQSGRRETQYF; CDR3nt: TGCGCCAGCAGCCAATCCGGGAGGAGAGAGACCCAGTACTTC
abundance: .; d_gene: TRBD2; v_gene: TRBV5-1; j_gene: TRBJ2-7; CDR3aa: CASTDPASGKKSRQYF; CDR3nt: TGCGCCAGCACCGACCCGGCTAGCGGGAAAAAGAGTCGGCAGTACTTC
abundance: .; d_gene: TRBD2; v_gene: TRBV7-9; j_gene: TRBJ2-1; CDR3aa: CASSLGESSGRKNNEQFF; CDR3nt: TGTGCCAGCAGCTTAGGGGAGTCTAGCGGGAGGAAAAACAATGAGCAGTTCTTC
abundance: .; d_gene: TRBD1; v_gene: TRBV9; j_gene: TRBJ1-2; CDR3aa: CASSAGGVDGFGYTF; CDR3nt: TGTGCCAGCAGCGCAGGGGGCGTCGACGGATTTGGCTACACCTTC
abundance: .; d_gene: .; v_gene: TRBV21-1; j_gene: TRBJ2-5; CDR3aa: CASSMGLALETQYF; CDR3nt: TGTGCCAGCAGCATGGGACTAGCGTTAGAGACCCAGTACTTC
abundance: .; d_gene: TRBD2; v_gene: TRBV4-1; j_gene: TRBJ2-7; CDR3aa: CASSQDGARESYEQYF; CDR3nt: TGCGCCAGCAGCCAAGATGGGGCGCGGGAGAGTTACGAGCAGTACTTC
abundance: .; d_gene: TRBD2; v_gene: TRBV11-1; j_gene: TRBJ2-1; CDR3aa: CASSLVPPLAGGPHNEQFF; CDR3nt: TGTGCCAGCAGCTTAGTCCCTCCATTAGCGGGAGGGCCCCACAATGAGCAGTTCTTC
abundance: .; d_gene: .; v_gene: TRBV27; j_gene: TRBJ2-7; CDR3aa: CASSRTPTYEQYF; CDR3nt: TGTGCCAGCAGTCGGACTCCAACCTACGAGCAGTACTTC
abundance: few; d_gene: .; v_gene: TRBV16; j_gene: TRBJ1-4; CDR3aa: CASTYPKGNGVEKLFF; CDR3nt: TGTGCCAGCACCTACCCCAAGGGGAACGGCGTTGAAAAACTGTTTTTT
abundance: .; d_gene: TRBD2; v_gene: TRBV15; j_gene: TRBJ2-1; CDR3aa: CATSRGQGQGRTSVLCNEQFF; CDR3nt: TGTGCCACCAGCAGGGGGCAGGGGCAAGGGAGGACTAGCGTTCTTTGTAATGAGCAGTTCTTC
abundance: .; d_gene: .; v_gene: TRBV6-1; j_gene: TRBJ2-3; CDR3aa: CASNPGGRGADTQYF; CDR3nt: TGTGCCAGCAATCCTGGGGGCAGGGGCGCAGATACGCAGTATTTT
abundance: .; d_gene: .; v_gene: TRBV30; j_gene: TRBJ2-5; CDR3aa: CAWRGQQETQYF; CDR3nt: TGTGCCTGGAGAGGACAGCAAGAGACCCAGTACTTC
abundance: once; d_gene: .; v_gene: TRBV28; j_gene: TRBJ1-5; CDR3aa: CASSWTDSNQPQHF; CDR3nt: TGTGCCAGCAGTTGGACAGATAGCAATCAGCCCCAGCATTTT
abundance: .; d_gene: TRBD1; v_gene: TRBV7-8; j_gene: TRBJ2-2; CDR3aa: CASSFRFRGQTGELFF; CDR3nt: TGTGCCAGCAGCTTCAGGTTTAGGGGGCAAACCGGGGAGCTGTTTTTT
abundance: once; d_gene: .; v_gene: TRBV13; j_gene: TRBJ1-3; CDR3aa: CASSTDTLRNTIYF; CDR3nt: TGTGCCAGCAGCACAGACACCCTTCGAAACACCATATATTTT
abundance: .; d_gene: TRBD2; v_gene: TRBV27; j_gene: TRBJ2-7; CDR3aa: CASSLLAGVDEQYF; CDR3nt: TGTGCCAGCAGTTTATTAGCGGGAGTCGACGAGCAGTACTTC
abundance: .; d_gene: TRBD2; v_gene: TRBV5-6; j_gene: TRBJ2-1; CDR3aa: CASSLDQSGGRGGNEQFF; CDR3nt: TGTGCCAGCAGCTTGGACCAATCCGGCGGGAGGGGAGGAAATGAGCAGTTCTTC
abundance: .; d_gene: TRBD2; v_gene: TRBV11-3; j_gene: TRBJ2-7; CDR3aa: CASSAKTSGTYEQYF; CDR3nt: TGTGCCAGCAGCGCCAAGACTAGCGGTACCTACGAGCAGTACTTC
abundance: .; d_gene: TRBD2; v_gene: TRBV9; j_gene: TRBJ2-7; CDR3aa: CASSASHRGGAYEQYF; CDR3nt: TGTGCCAGCAGCGCGTCCCATCGGGGGGGAGCCTACGAGCAGTACTTC
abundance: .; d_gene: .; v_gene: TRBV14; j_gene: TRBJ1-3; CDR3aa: CASSRGHSRNTIYF; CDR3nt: TGTGCCAGCAGCCGAGGGCATTCTCGAAACACCATATATTTT
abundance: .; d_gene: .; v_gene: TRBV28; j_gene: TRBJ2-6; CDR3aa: CASSSVGRGEMNVLTF; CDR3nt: TGTGCCAGCAGTTCGGTAGGACGGGGTGAAATGAACGTCCTGACTTTC
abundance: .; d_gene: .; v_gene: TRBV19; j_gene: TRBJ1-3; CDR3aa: CASIERPRALFSGNTIYF; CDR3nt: TGTGCCAGTATTGAGCGACCCAGGGCCCTCTTCTCTGGAAACACCATATATTTT
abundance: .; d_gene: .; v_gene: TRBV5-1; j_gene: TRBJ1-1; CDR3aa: CASSFAGLNTEAFF; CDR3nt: TGCGCCAGCAGCTTCGCGGGGTTGAACACTGAAGCTTTCTTT
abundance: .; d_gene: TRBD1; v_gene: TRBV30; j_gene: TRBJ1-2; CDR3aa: CAGEYRGRGDTF; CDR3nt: TGTGCCGGCGAATACAGGGGGCGCGGGGACACCTTC
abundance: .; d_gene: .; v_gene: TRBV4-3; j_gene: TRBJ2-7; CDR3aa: CASSQGRYYPYEQYF; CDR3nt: TGCGCCAGCAGCCAAGGCCGGTACTATCCCTACGAGCAGTACTTC
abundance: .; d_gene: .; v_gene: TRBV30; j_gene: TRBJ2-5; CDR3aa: CAWSSWGHGETQYF; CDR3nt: TGTGCCTGGAGCTCCTGGGGCCACGGGGAGACCCAGTACTTC
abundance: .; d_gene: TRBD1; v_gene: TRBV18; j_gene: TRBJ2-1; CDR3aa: CASSPRDRAHNEQFF; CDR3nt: TGTGCCAGCTCACCAAGGGACAGGGCGCACAATGAGCAGTTCTTC
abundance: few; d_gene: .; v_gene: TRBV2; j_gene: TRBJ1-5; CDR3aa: CASKGPYHRVPQPQHF; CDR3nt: TGTGCCAGCAAAGGGCCCTATCACAGGGTCCCTCAGCCCCAGCATTTT
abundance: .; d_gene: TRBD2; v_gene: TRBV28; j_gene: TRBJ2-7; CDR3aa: CASSHGTSGSYEQYF; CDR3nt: TGTGCCAGCAGTCACGGGACTAGCGGATCCTACGAGCAGTACTTC
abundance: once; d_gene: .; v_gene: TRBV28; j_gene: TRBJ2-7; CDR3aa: CASSLAPREFRSYEQYF; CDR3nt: TGTGCCAGCAGTTTGGCGCCACGGGAGTTCCGTTCCTACGAGCAGTACTTC
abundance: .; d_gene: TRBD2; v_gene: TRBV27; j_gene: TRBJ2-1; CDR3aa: CASSGLAGGLYNEQFF; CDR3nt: TGTGCCAGCAGCGGGCTAGCGGGAGGGCTGTACAATGAGCAGTTCTTC
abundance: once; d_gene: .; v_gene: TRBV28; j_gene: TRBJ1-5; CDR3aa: CASSFFRAHSNQPQHF; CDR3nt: TGTGCCAGCAGTTTTTTCAGGGCGCATAGCAATCAGCCCCAGCATTTT
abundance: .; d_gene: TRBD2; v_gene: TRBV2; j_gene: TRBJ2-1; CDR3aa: CATPPASGRKSSYNEQFF; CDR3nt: TGTGCCACCCCTCCAGCTAGCGGGAGGAAAAGCTCCTACAATGAGCAGTTCTTC
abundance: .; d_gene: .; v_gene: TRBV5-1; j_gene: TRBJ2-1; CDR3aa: CASSRPTDYNEQFF; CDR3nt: TGCGCCAGCAGCCGGCCCACAGACTACAATGAGCAGTTCTTC
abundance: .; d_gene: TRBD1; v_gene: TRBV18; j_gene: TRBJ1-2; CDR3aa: CASSRDRVTEGYTF; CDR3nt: TGTGCCAGCTCACGGGACAGGGTTACGGAGGGCTACACCTTC
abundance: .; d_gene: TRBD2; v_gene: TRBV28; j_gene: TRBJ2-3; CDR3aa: CASSLSLAGGPRGTDTQYF; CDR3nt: TGTGCCAGCAGTTTGAGTCTAGCGGGAGGGCCGAGGGGCACAGATACGCAGTATTTT
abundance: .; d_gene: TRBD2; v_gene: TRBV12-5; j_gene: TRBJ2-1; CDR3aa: CASVGTSGRSGGEQFF; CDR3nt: TGTGCTAGTGTGGGGACTAGCGGGAGGTCCGGCGGTGAGCAGTTCTTC
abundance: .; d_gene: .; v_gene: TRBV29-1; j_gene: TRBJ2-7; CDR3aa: CSVEGSNGRHEQYF; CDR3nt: TGCAGCGTTGAAGGGTCTAATGGGAGACACGAGCAGTACTTC
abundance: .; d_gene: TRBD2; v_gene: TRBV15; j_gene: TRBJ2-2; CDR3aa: CATSRDWGTSQSGGELFF; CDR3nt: TGTGCCACCAGCAGAGATTGGGGGACTAGTCAATCCGGCGGGGAGCTGTTTTTT